The source of this T cell receptor beta chain is a study of CD8+CD57+ T cells in acquired aplastic anemia. At the level of the study: Sorted CD4+ and CD8+ cells yielded DNA averaging around 3.2 ug.

This CDR3 contains 14 residues. Germline V gene data show CDR1 as SGDLS and CDR2 as YYNGEE. Trimming left V 3 bases short and J 2 bases short, with 11 bases between. The use of genomic DNA as template underpinned the TCR beta VDJ and CDR3 profiling. TCRdb used MiXCR to reprocess the reads, holding one entry per CDR3 protein. In the table there are around 250,000 distinct CDR3 sequences, 55% to 65% of which are singletons. This clonotype was picked up a small number of times. V is TRBV9 and J is TRBJ1-2; TRBD1 might be the D (5 bases). The specimen sequenced was sorted CD4+, CD8+, or CD8+CD57+ T cells (not recorded which) from PBMCs. The receptor comes from a human donor with severe aplastic anemia or a healthy control (not recorded which). The CDR3 sequence: CASSDTGGNYGYTF. The CDR3 coding sequence is TGTGCCAGCAGCGACACTGGGGGGAACTATGGCTACACCTTC. Variable domain in full (rest from reference TRBV9 and TRBJ1-2): DSGVTQTPKHLITATGQRVTLRCSPRSGDLSVYWYQQSLDQGLQFLIQYYNGEERAKGNILERFSAQQFPDLHSELNLSSLELGDSALYFCASSDTGGNYGYTFGSGTRLTVV.